A single sample gave rise to the 29 T cell receptor beta chains below, sequenced in a study of patients and donors after allogeneic stem cell transplantation. TCRdb processed the RT-PCR reads anew with MiXCR; each CDR3 protein has one entry. The table has 920,000 or so distinct CDR3 sequences, over 15% seen once. Sequences were obtained from blood, either unsorted or a sorted T cell fraction (not recorded which). Every receptor here comes from a human donor who was either an allogeneic HSCT recipient or a stem cell or donor lymphocyte infusion donor (not recorded which). It is not recorded whose cells these are; they may come from a transplant donor.

Points on this clonotype: A single base separates this from a much larger clone, so it may be a read error. J is TRBJ2-7 and V is TRBV10-3; unclear D gene. The germline V gene encodes CDR1 ENHRY and CDR2 SYGVKD. V lost 2 bases and J lost 3, with 5 bases in between. The CDR3 contains 12 residues. The CDR3 loop reads CAISEGDYEQYF. The CDR3 region has the DNA TGTGCCATCAGTGAGGGGGACTACGAGCAGTACTTC.

The rearrangement links TRBV5-1 to TRBJ1-2, with 8 bases aligning to TRBD1. The CDR3 runs 17 residues. V lost 4 bases, J lost 7 bases, and 18 bases stayed unmatched. CDR1 is SGHRS and CDR2 is YFSETQ in the germline V gene. Written as DNA, the CDR3 is TGCGCCAGCAGCCTAATAATGGGTGGACAGGGTCGCAGTGGCTACACCTTC. Amino acids: CASSLIMGGQGRSGYTF. The full variable domain, with the rest looked up from reference TRBV5-1 and TRBJ1-2, is KAGVTQTPRYLIKTRGQQVTLSCSPISGHRSVSWYQQTPGQGLQFLFEYFSETQRNKGNFPGRFSGRQFSNSRSEMNVSTLELGDSALYLCASSLIMGGQGRSGYTFGSGTRLTVV.

The V call is TRBV7-8, the J call TRBJ1-5, with TRBD1 as a possible D gene (5 bases). This CDR3 region has 14 residues. Between the trimmed V and J ends, which lost 2 bases and 6 bases, there was a span of 11 bases. In germline, CDR1 is SGHVS, CDR2 FQNEAQ. CDR3 protein: CASSLITGPQPQHF. CDR3 coding DNA: TGTGCCAGCAGCTTAATCACAGGCCCTCAGCCCCAGCATTTT.

The chain links TRBV9 to TRBJ2-7; 8 bases match TRBD2. The V gene's germline CDR1 is SGDLS and CDR2 YYNGEE. This CDR3 has 14 amino acids. The V gene end was trimmed by 0 bases and the J gene end by 7 bases; junction bases not matched to a gene: 6. CDR3 in amino acids: CASSVAPGGGEQYF. CDR3 in DNA: TGTGCCAGCAGCGTAGCCCCCGGGGGGGGGGAGCAGTACTTC.

The sample holds a few counts of this clonotype. The rearrangement uses TRBV12-3 or TRBV12-4 and TRBJ2-3, with 9 positions matching TRBD2. CDR3 length: 14 amino acids. V dropped 6 bases and J dropped 6; count of bases not matched to a gene: 7. The DNA of the CDR3 is TGTGCCAGCAGCGCAGCGGGGGGCTCGGATACGCAGTATTTT. Amino acid sequence: CASSAAGGSDTQYF.

This rearrangement joins TRBV6-5 to TRBJ1-4; tentatively, D is TRBD1 (5 bases). With 8 bases removed from V and 7 bases from J, the gap between germline ends came to 14 bases. This CDR3 has 13 amino acids. The germline gives CDR1 MNHEY, CDR2 SVGAGI. The CDR3 coding sequence is TGTGCCAGCGGTTCAGGGATTACTGAAAAACTGTTTTTT. Protein: CASGSGITEKLFF.

The CDR3 DNA reads TGTGCCAGCTCACCATATCTTCAAGAGACCCAGTACTTC. Protein product: CASSPYLQETQYF. The V gene is TRBV18, the J gene TRBJ2-5, with D uncertain. Between the trimmed V and J ends, which lost 2 bases and 2 bases, there was a span of 6 bases. Germline assignment: CDR1 KGHSH and CDR2 LQKENI. This CDR3 is 13 amino acids long.

The J gene is TRBJ2-7, the V gene TRBV4-1; D unclear. V gave up 4 bases and J gave up 3 bases, with 16 bases separating them. CDR3 size: 15 residues. Germline CDR1 MGHRA, CDR2 YSYEKL. The CDR3 DNA follows: TGCGCCAGCAGCCCCACGCCAGCAGGAAACTACGAGCAGTACTTC. This sequence encodes CASSPTPAGNYEQYF.

This clonotype was observed a handful of times. The rearrangement joins TRBV10-3 to TRBJ2-3; 7 bases are a match to TRBD2. The CDR3 totals 14 residues. Per germline, CDR1 ENHRY and CDR2 SYGVKD. The V segment lost 6 bases and the J segment 2 bases; nucleotides outside the gene matches: 5. For the CDR3, the DNA is TGTGCCATCAGGGCGGGGGAATACACAGATACGCAGTATTTT. Its translation is CAIRAGEYTDTQYF.

The rearrangement joins TRBV12-3 or TRBV12-4 to TRBJ1-2; 9 bases fit TRBD1. The CDR3 is 14 residues long. V lost 0 bases, J lost 8 bases, and 4 bases stayed unmatched. The chain's CDR3 is CASSLAQGAGGYTF. CDR3 nucleotide sequence: TGTGCCAGCAGTTTAGCACAGGGGGCAGGGGGCTACACCTTC.

The chain uses TRBV5-1 and TRBJ2-2; D possibly corresponds to TRBD1 (5 bases). With 5 bases removed from V and 5 bases from J, the gap between germline ends came to 13 bases. The germline V gene has CDR1 SGHRS and CDR2 YFSETQ. This CDR3 region has 14 residues. CDR3 loop: CASRGDPGTGELFF. The CDR3 DNA sequence: TGCGCCAGCAGGGGCGATCCAGGGACCGGGGAGCTGTTTTTT.

This clonotype was recorded a few times. The CDR3 DNA sequence: TGCAGCGTTGAAGGCATTCCGACAGGGTTTAACTATGGCTACACCTTC. Protein product: CSVEGIPTGFNYGYTF. The V gene is TRBV29-1, the J gene TRBJ1-2, with 7 bases aligning to TRBD1. V lost 1 base to trimming and J lost 1 base; unmatched junction nucleotides: 9. This CDR3 has 16 residues. The germline CDR1 and CDR2 sequences are SQVTM and ANQGSEA. The full variable domain, its missing parts supplied by reference TRBV29-1 and TRBJ1-2, is SAVISQKPSRDICQRGTSLTIQCQVDSQVTMMFWYRQQPGQSLTLIATANQGSEATYESGFVIDKFPISRPNLTFSTLTVSNMSPEDSSIYLCSVEGIPTGFNYGYTFGSGTRLTVV.

The rearrangement uses TRBV7-4 and TRBJ2-7; D tentatively reads TRBD1 or TRBD2 (5 bases each). V lost 11 bases and J 2 bases, leaving 25 bases between the germline ends. Germline lookup yields CDR1 SGHVT and CDR2 SQSDAQ. This CDR3 region has 16 residues. CDR3 bases: TGTGCCGCCAGCCCCCGCCGGGACGGACGAACCTACGAGCAGTACTTC. Encoded protein: CAASPRRDGRTYEQYF.

The sample holds many counts of this clonotype. For the CDR3, the DNA is TGCAGCGTTTTAGGAAGCACTGAAGCTTTCTTT. This translates into CSVLGSTEAFF. The V call is TRBV29-1, the J call TRBJ1-1; D remains unclear. V was shortened by 5 bases and J by 4 bases, with 8 bases between the two germline ends. The germline V gene encodes CDR1 SQVTM and CDR2 ANQGSEA. The CDR3 runs to 11 residues.

The chain couples TRBV20-1 to TRBJ2-5, with unresolved D. The V and J ends lost 6 bases and 2 bases respectively, with 13 bases between them. Germline lookup yields CDR1 DFQATT and CDR2 SNEGSKA (reference sequence). The CDR3 sequence is 13 residues long. This CDR3 reads CSAPGQRQETQYF. CDR3 nucleotides: TGCAGTGCCCCCGGGCAGCGTCAAGAGACCCAGTACTTC.

This clonotype has at least ten counts. This rearrangement joins TRBV12-3 or TRBV12-4 to TRBJ1-5, with D uncertain. Trimming stripped 5 bases from V and 5 bases from J, with 16 bases between. The CDR3 covers 15 residues. This CDR3 is CASSPGRAFYQPQHF. DNA for the CDR3: TGTGCCAGCAGTCCAGGCCGGGCCTTTTATCAGCCCCAGCATTTT.

This clonotype was seen at least ten times. This sequence joins TRBV27 and TRBJ1-1, with no clear D. This CDR3 contains 14 residues. Germline V gene lookup returns CDR1 MNHEY and CDR2 SMNVEV (reference sequence). Trimming removed 2 bases from V and 7 bases from J, with 14 bases in between. CDR3 sequence: CASSLLGIPNEAFF. CDR3 in DNA: TGTGCCAGCAGTTTACTCGGGATCCCAAATGAAGCTTTCTTT.

This clonotype has a handful of counts. This CDR3 is CASSPDRGREQYF. CDR3 bases: TGTGCCAGCAGCCCGGACAGGGGGCGCGAGCAGTACTTC. The V and J genes are TRBV7-8 and TRBJ2-7; 11 bases align to TRBD1. Germline CDR1 and CDR2: SGHVS and FQNEAQ. V shed 5 bases, J shed 6 bases, and the junction held 3 bases outside the gene matches. The CDR3 is 13 residues long.

This clonotype was seen a handful of times. The chain recombines TRBV7-2 with TRBJ1-3; D is possibly TRBD1 (6 bases). Germline assignment: CDR1 SGHTA and CDR2 FQGNSA. V was trimmed by 4 bases and J by 5 bases, leaving 9 bases between them. This CDR3 has 13 amino acids. CDR3 in amino acids: CASSSRDRNTIYF. In DNA form, the CDR3 reads TGTGCCAGCAGCTCCCGGGACAGAAACACCATATATTTT.

This clonotype was counted between two and nine times. The gene calls are TRBV21-1 and TRBJ1-1; TRBD1, the table's D call, lacks a check against the DNA. TRBV21-1 is noted as a pseudogene. CDR3 length: 15 amino acids. CDR3 residues: CASSPRAGQNTEAFF. The CDR3 nucleotides are TGTGCCAGCAGCCCCAGAGCCGGACAGAACACTGAAGCTTTCTTT.

This clonotype was detected only a few times. The rearrangement joins TRBV4-3 to TRBJ1-2; tentatively, D is TRBD1 (6 bases). CDR1 is LGHNA, CDR2 YSLEER, per germline. Trimming shortened V by 0 bases and J by 10 bases, and 15 bases separated the two germline ends. CDR3 length equals 14 residues. The CDR3 sequence is CASSQDRARGPYTF. The CDR3 DNA is TGCGCCAGCAGCCAAGACAGGGCCAGGGGCCCCTACACCTTC.

V and J are TRBV7-2 and TRBJ2-7; tentatively, D is TRBD1 or TRBD2 (6 bases each). This CDR3 region has 17 residues. The germline V and J ends were trimmed by 2 bases and 0 bases, with 17 bases remaining between them. Germline V gene lookup returns CDR1 SGHTA and CDR2 FQGNSA. The CDR3 bases are TGTGCCAGCAGCTTAAGATTTCGGGGGCCCAGCTCCTACGAGCAGTACTTC. This gives the protein CASSLRFRGPSSYEQYF.

This chain joins TRBV7-9 and TRBJ1-1; D unresolved. The ends were cut back, 3 bases at V and 3 bases at J, with 14 bases in the middle. Per germline, CDR1 SEHNR and CDR2 FQNEAQ (reference sequence). This CDR3 region has 15 residues. CDR3 sequence: CASSFLKGIDTEAFF. CDR3 nucleotides: TGTGCCAGCAGCTTCCTTAAAGGTATTGACACTGAAGCTTTCTTT. Drawing the rest from reference TRBV7-9 and TRBJ1-1, the complete variable domain is DTGVSQNPRHKITKRGQNVTFRCDPISEHNRLYWYRQTLGQGPEFLTYFQNEAQLEKSRLLSDRFSAERPKGSFSTLEIQRTEQGDSAMYLCASSFLKGIDTEAFFGQGTRLTVV.

V is TRBV6-2 or TRBV6-3 and J is TRBJ2-3, with 13 bases identical to TRBD2. CDR1 and CDR2 (germline): MNHEY, SVGEGT. This CDR3 region has 17 residues. The ends lost 6 bases at V and 5 bases at J; junction bases unmatched: 11. CDR3 amino acids: CASRRTSGGAREDTQYF. CDR3 nucleotides: TGTGCCAGCAGGCGAACTAGCGGGGGGGCCCGGGAAGATACGCAGTATTTT.

Comment on this clonotype: This could be a read error, since a much larger clone is one nucleotide away. This chain connects TRBV2 to TRBJ2-7; D uncertain. This CDR3 has 14 residues. From germline, CDR1 is SNHLY and CDR2 FYNNEI. This CDR3 is CASRLDWGPYEQHF. DNA of the CDR3: TGTGCCAGCAGACTCGATTGGGGTCCCTACGAGCAGCACTTC.

This clonotype was detected a few times. The chain carries TRBV11-1 and TRBJ2-1; TRBD2 agrees at 13 bases. V shed 4 bases, J shed 5 bases, and the junction held 11 bases outside the gene matches. The germline V gene has CDR1 SGHAT and CDR2 FQDESV (reference sequence). The CDR3 covers 18 residues. The CDR3 reads CASSSSTSGRQKNNEQFF. In DNA, the CDR3 is TGTGCCAGCAGCTCCTCGACTAGCGGGAGGCAAAAAAACAATGAGCAGTTCTTC.

This chain uses TRBV4-3 with TRBJ2-3; TRBD2 aligns across 10 bases. Losses at the gene ends were 2 bases for V and 4 bases for J; bases not matched to a gene: 3. CDR3 size: 15 residues. Per the germline V gene, CDR1 is LGHNA and CDR2 is YSLEER. CDR3 sequence reads: CASSQIAGGSDTQYF. The CDR3 region has the DNA TGCGCCAGCAGCCAAATAGCGGGGGGCTCAGATACGCAGTATTTT.

The chain employs TRBV12-3 or TRBV12-4 and TRBJ1-1, with no clear D. The CDR3 is 13 residues long. Trimming removed 6 bases from V and 1 base from J, with 9 bases in between. Here the CDR3 DNA reads TGTGCCAGCAGCGAGGACTCGAACACTGAAGCTTTCTTT. Amino acids: CASSEDSNTEAFF.

This clonotype was counted ten times or more. The V call is TRBV7-6, the J call TRBJ1-2, with D possibly matching TRBD1 (6 bases). There are 13 residues in the CDR3. V was shortened by 5 bases and J by 6 bases, with 13 bases between the two germline ends. Germline values: CDR1 SGHVS, CDR2 FNYEAQ. In DNA form, the CDR3 reads TGTGCCAGCAGCGGAGGGGGGAGGCATGGCTACACCTTC. Translating gives CASSGGGRHGYTF.